These 32 T cell receptor beta chains were all obtained from the same sample, sequenced in a study of T-cell reconstitution after alpha-beta-depleted transplantation in children. The antigens of these receptors remain unknown. Points from the study as a whole: One year post-transplant, T-cell counts and diversity were largely derived from T cells produced anew.

Unique molecular identifiers were incorporated during preparation of the TCRbeta library. TCRdb recomputed calls from the PCR reads with MiXCR, one row per CDR3 protein. Among about 300,000 distinct CDR3 sequences listed, approximately 7.3% were seen once. This sample comprised peripheral blood, obtained 360 days after TCRalphabeta/CD19-depleted stem cell transplant. These receptors all stem from a female patient aged 2-15 years who had a stem cell transplant for Fanconi anemia, so the T cells may come from the graft donor.

This clonotype was counted only a few times. The chain employs TRBV6-2 or TRBV6-3 and TRBJ2-3; a possible D gene is TRBD1 (7 bases). Germline CDR1 MNHEY, CDR2 SVGEGT. The CDR3 runs to 18 residues. Deletions cut 2 bases from V and 2 bases from J, with 20 bases between. CDR3 loop: CASSYAETSQGDTDTQYF. CDR3 coding DNA: TGTGCCAGCAGTTACGCCGAAACTAGCCAGGGGGACACAGATACGCAGTATTTT.

This clonotype was seen ten or more times. This chain connects TRBV28 to TRBJ2-7; D possibly corresponds to TRBD1 (6 bases). CDR1 is MDHEN, CDR2 SYDVKM, per germline. Trimming shortened V by 8 bases and J by 4 bases, and 12 bases separated the two germline ends. The CDR3 runs to 12 residues. The CDR3 sequence is CASGYRVYEQYF. The CDR3, as DNA: TGTGCCAGCGGCTACAGGGTATACGAGCAGTACTTC.

This clonotype showed up many times. V usage is TRBV5-4 and J usage is TRBJ2-5, with a tentative D call TRBD2 (6 bases). V was trimmed by 4 bases and J by 1 base, leaving 8 bases between them. The CDR3 extends over 13 amino acids. Germline V gene sequence: CDR1 SGHNT, CDR2 YYREEE (reference sequence). In nucleotides, the CDR3 is TGTGCCAGCAGCCGGGACTCCCAAGAGACCCAGTACTTC. Protein product: CASSRDSQETQYF.

Many counts were recorded for this clonotype. The chain uses TRBV9 and TRBJ2-2; D remains ambiguous. V lost 3 bases and J 0 bases, leaving 9 bases between the germline ends. CDR1 and CDR2 from the germline V gene are SGDLS and YYNGEE. The CDR3 has 15 residues. The CDR3 spells CASSEAVSNTGELFF. The CDR3 coding sequence is TGTGCCAGCAGCGAAGCAGTATCGAACACCGGGGAGCTGTTTTTT.

The rearrangement joins TRBV5-3 to TRBJ2-7, with D tentatively TRBD2 (7 bases). TRBV5-3 is treated as an ORF (open reading frame) with a function not yet certain. V shed 3 bases and J shed 2 bases, with 18 bases lying between them. This CDR3 has 16 residues. The CDR3 loop reads CARSYHSWGGAYEQYF. As DNA, the CDR3 is TGTGCCAGAAGCTACCACTCATGGGGGGGCGCCTACGAGCAGTACTTC.

The rearrangement joins TRBV20-1 to TRBJ1-1; D ambiguous. CDR3 length: 15 amino acids. Trimming pared 1 base from V and 0 bases from J, leaving 12 bases between. Germline CDR1 and CDR2: DFQATT and SNEGSKA (reference sequence). Here the CDR3 reads CSARGQRIMNTEAFF. Written as DNA, the CDR3 is TGCAGTGCTAGAGGGCAACGGATTATGAACACTGAAGCTTTCTTT.

This clonotype has ten or more counts. J is TRBJ2-7 and V is TRBV7-8, with 8 bases matching TRBD1. The J segment lost 2 bases and the V segment lost 1 base, leaving 10 bases of the junction unmatched. The V gene's germline CDR1 is SGHVS and CDR2 FQNEAQ. The CDR3 contains 17 residues. The CDR3 protein is CASSLGSEDRVPYEQYF. The CDR3 DNA is TGTGCCAGCAGCTTAGGATCTGAGGACAGGGTTCCCTACGAGCAGTACTTC. Filled out from reference TRBV7-8 and TRBJ2-7, the complete variable domain reads GAGVSQSPRYKVAKRGQDVALRCDPISGHVSLFWYQQALGQGPEFLTYFQNEAQLDKSGLPSDRFFAERPEGSVSTLKIQRTQQEDSAVYLCASSLGSEDRVPYEQYFGPGTRLTVT.

This clonotype was seen ten or more times. The V and J genes are TRBV7-3 and TRBJ1-1; D unresolved. This CDR3 spans 13 amino acids. Germline V gene data show CDR1 as SGHTA and CDR2 as FQGTGA. Trimming removed 5 bases from V and 1 base from J, with 8 bases in between. The chain's CDR3 is CASSHAGNTEAFF. Here the CDR3 DNA reads TGTGCCAGCAGCCACGCCGGGAACACTGAAGCTTTCTTT.

This clonotype was seen many times. The V and J genes are TRBV5-6 and TRBJ2-5; TRBD1 or TRBD2 may be the D gene (5 bases each). V was trimmed by 1 base and J by 7 bases, leaving 14 bases between them. Germline assignment: CDR1 SGHDT and CDR2 YYEEEE. This CDR3 has 14 residues. The CDR3 nucleotides are TGTGCCAGCAGCTTGCTTGGGACCATGGGGACCCAGTACTTC. Its protein product is CASSLLGTMGTQYF.

This rearrangement joins TRBV7-8 to TRBJ2-5; 8 bases match TRBD2. The V and J ends lost 5 bases and 5 bases, in that order; junction bases with no gene match: 10. This CDR3 is 15 amino acids long. From germline, CDR1 is SGHVS and CDR2 FQNEAQ. Here the CDR3 DNA reads TGTGCCAGCAGCCCTGCTACGGGACTAGGGGAGACCCAGTACTTC. Its protein is CASSPATGLGETQYF.

This clonotype was seen only a few times. The CDR3: CASSLPGRNSGANVLTF. DNA of the CDR3: TGCGCCAGCAGCCTTCCTGGACGGAACTCTGGGGCCAACGTCCTGACTTTC. The rearrangement links TRBV5-1 to TRBJ2-6, with no clear D. The CDR3 spans 17 residues. V was cut by 4 bases and J by 0 bases, with 14 bases left in between. From germline, CDR1 is SGHRS and CDR2 YFSETQ.

Here the CDR3 DNA reads TGTGCCACCAGTTCGGGACTAGCGGGAGTCCCCTCTGGGGCCAACGTCCTGACTTTC. Translation: CATSSGLAGVPSGANVLTF. V is TRBV15 and J is TRBJ2-6; 14 nucleotides line up with TRBD2. The CDR3 runs 19 residues. With V trimmed by 6 bases and J by 0 bases, 7 bases remained unmatched. CDR1 is LNHNV, CDR2 YYDKDF, per germline (reference sequence). Supplemented by reference TRBV15 and TRBJ2-6, the full variable domain reads DAMVIQNPRYQVTQFGKPVTLSCSQTLNHNVMYWYQQKSSQAPKLLFHYYDKDFNNEADTPDNFQSRRPNTSFCFLDIRSPGLGDTAMYLCATSSGLAGVPSGANVLTFGAGSRLTVL.

This clonotype has at least ten counts. This chain joins TRBV12-3 or TRBV12-4 and TRBJ2-1, with 7 bases matching TRBD1. The CDR3 loop spans 12 amino acids. V trimming: 7 bases; J trimming: 14 bases; junction bases outside the gene matches: 11. The CDR3 here is CASTYRTGRKFF. CDR3 bases: TGTGCCAGCACCTACCGGACAGGTAGAAAGTTCTTC.

This clonotype was counted at least ten times. J is TRBJ2-3 and V is TRBV7-3; 7 bases map to TRBD2. The CDR3 loop spans 14 amino acids. The J segment lost 5 bases and the V segment lost 1 base, leaving 3 bases of the junction unmatched. CDR1 SGHTA and CDR2 FQGTGA come from the germline V gene. The CDR3 nucleotides read TGTGCCAGCAGCTTAAGGGCTAGCGGAGATACGCAGTATTTT. This codes for CASSLRASGDTQYF.

There are many counts of this clonotype. J is TRBJ1-1 and V is TRBV4-2; 8 positions match TRBD1. The CDR3 runs 12 residues. J lost 10 bases, V lost 3 bases, and 4 bases had no gene match. Per the germline V gene, CDR1 is LGHNA and CDR2 is YNFKEQ. The CDR3 reads CASSHRDRLAFF. The CDR3 DNA follows: TGTGCCAGCAGCCATCGGGACAGGCTAGCTTTCTTT.

The table lists this clonotype with many counts. V and J are TRBV9 and TRBJ2-5, with no clear D. Per the germline V gene, CDR1 is SGDLS and CDR2 is YYNGEE. The V end lost 2 bases, the J end lost 4 bases, and 15 bases lay between the germline ends. The CDR3 spans 15 residues. CDR3 sequence reads: CASSVALGSRETQYF. The CDR3, as DNA: TGTGCCAGCAGCGTTGCTTTGGGATCGAGAGAGACCCAGTACTTC. Using reference TRBV9 and TRBJ2-5 for the parts outside the CDR3, the full variable domain is DSGVTQTPKHLITATGQRVTLRCSPRSGDLSVYWYQQSLDQGLQFLIQYYNGEERAKGNILERFSAQQFPDLHSELNLSSLELGDSALYFCASSVALGSRETQYFGPGTRLLVL.

This clonotype was seen ten or more times. The chain is built from TRBV6-5 and TRBJ1-2; D gene uncertain. Germline CDR1 is MNHEY and CDR2 is SVGAGI. The CDR3 totals 18 residues. The V and J ends lost 0 bases and 8 bases respectively, with 25 bases between them. The CDR3 DNA is TGTGCCAGCAGTTACTCCCATCCATTTAAGGGCGCTTTTGCCGGCTACACCTTC. Its protein is CASSYSHPFKGAFAGYTF.

This clonotype showed up many times. The chain couples TRBV12-3 or TRBV12-4 to TRBJ1-4; D call uncertain. V lost 3 bases to trimming and J lost 8 bases, with 25 bases between them. The CDR3 extends over 18 amino acids. CDR3 in DNA: TGTGCCAGCAGTTTTTCTAACTTGTATTCAGGCGAGGGAGAAAAACTGTTTTTT. Amino acid sequence: CASSFSNLYSGEGEKLFF.

Many counts were recorded for this clonotype. V gene TRBV15 combines with J gene TRBJ2-2; D uncertain. Trimming shortened V by 4 bases and J by 5 bases, and 5 bases separated the two germline ends. The CDR3 runs to 12 residues. In germline, CDR1 is LNHNV, CDR2 YYDKDF (reference sequence). DNA for the CDR3: TGTGCCACCAGCACTACGACCGGGGAGCTGTTTTTT. The encoded protein is CATSTTTGELFF.

At least ten counts were recorded for this clonotype. This chain links TRBV4-3 with TRBJ1-5, with no clear D. V was trimmed by 0 bases and J by 7 bases, leaving 13 bases between them. Germline V gene sequence: CDR1 LGHNA, CDR2 YSLEER. The CDR3 loop spans 15 amino acids. This chain's CDR3 is CASSQDALGGQPQHF. The CDR3 DNA sequence: TGCGCCAGCAGCCAAGATGCGCTGGGCGGCCAGCCCCAGCATTTT.

This clonotype was detected only a few times. The chain combines TRBV29-1 with TRBJ1-1; D is unclear. The CDR3 is 11 residues long. Deletions cut 4 bases from V and 4 bases from J, with 7 bases between. The V gene's germline CDR1 is SQVTM and CDR2 ANQGSEA. This CDR3 reads CSVVTATEAFF. The CDR3 coding sequence is TGCAGCGTTGTAACCGCCACTGAAGCTTTCTTT.

This clonotype has a count of ten or more. The V and J genes are TRBV28 and TRBJ2-5; no reliable D call. Germline CDR1 and CDR2: MDHEN and SYDVKM. The CDR3 loop spans 15 amino acids. The V gene lost 7 bases and the J gene lost 2 bases, with 17 bases spanning the gap. The CDR3 here is CASNFRWPLQETQYF. In DNA form, the CDR3 reads TGTGCCAGCAATTTTCGGTGGCCCCTTCAAGAGACCCAGTACTTC.

This clonotype was counted at least ten times. The chain is built from TRBV5-1 and TRBJ2-5; TRBD2 matches 8 bases. Germline CDR1 and CDR2: SGHRS and YFSETQ. The CDR3 has 14 amino acids. The V gene end was trimmed by 4 bases and the J gene end by 3 bases; junction bases not matched to a gene: 5. The DNA for the CDR3 is TGCGCCAGCAGCCTCTCAGCGGGGGAAGAGACCCAGTACTTC. Its translation: CASSLSAGEETQYF.

This clonotype showed up just once. V and J are TRBV7-9 and TRBJ2-5; tentatively, D is TRBD2 (6 bases). The CDR3 sequence is 17 residues long. V was shortened by 1 base and J by 4 bases, with 19 bases between the two germline ends. Germline lookup yields CDR1 SEHNR and CDR2 FQNEAQ (reference sequence). DNA of the CDR3: TGTGCCAGCAGCTTAGGCCCCCAGGGCCTGGGGGGAGAGACCCAGTACTTC. The encoded protein is CASSLGPQGLGGETQYF.

This clonotype has at least ten counts. This chain links TRBV12-3 or TRBV12-4 with TRBJ1-4; 8 bases fit TRBD1. With V trimmed by 6 bases and J by 1 base, 10 bases remained unmatched. The CDR3 is 17 residues long. CDR3 protein: CASSRGTGVKTNEKLFF. The CDR3 region has the DNA TGTGCCAGCAGCCGAGGGACAGGCGTGAAAACTAATGAAAAACTGTTTTTT.

This clonotype was seen repeatedly, ten times or more. V is TRBV6-6 and J is TRBJ2-1; TRBD1 matches at 8 bases. After removal of 0 bases from V and 12 bases from J, the junction contained 1 base not matched to a gene. Per the germline V gene, CDR1 is MNHNY and CDR2 is SVGAGI (reference sequence). This CDR3 is built from 12 residues. The CDR3 spells CASSYSGTGQFF. The CDR3 nucleotides read TGTGCCAGCAGTTACTCTGGGACAGGGCAGTTCTTC.

This clonotype was recorded a few times. The chain links TRBV28 to TRBJ1-1; D remains ambiguous. The CDR3 totals 17 residues. Germline V gives CDR1 MDHEN, CDR2 SYDVKM. The ends were cut back, 5 bases at V and 0 bases at J, with 19 bases in the middle. The CDR3 DNA reads as TGTGCCAGCAGTAGTTGGTGGCAGGATACTTTGAACACTGAAGCTTTCTTT. Translation gives CASSSWWQDTLNTEAFF.

This clonotype has just a few counts. The chain joins TRBV6-1 to TRBJ2-6; D is possibly TRBD1 (6 bases). Trimming removed 5 bases at V and 9 bases at J, with 8 bases between. The CDR3 sequence is 12 residues long. Germline CDR1 and CDR2: MNHNS and SASEGT. The CDR3 nucleotides read TGTGCCAGCAGTTGGACAGACAACGTCCTGACTTTC. The encoded protein is CASSWTDNVLTF.

This clonotype was detected many times. This chain uses TRBV2 with TRBJ2-1; the D is unclear. Germline loops: CDR1 SNHLY, CDR2 FYNNEI. Trimming shortened V by 5 bases and J by 13 bases, and 9 bases separated the two germline ends. This CDR3 has 10 amino acids. In nucleotides, the CDR3 is TGTGCCAGCAGTCCCAGGAGTCAGTTCTTC. This gives the protein CASSPRSQFF.

This clonotype appeared a few times. The chain recombines TRBV9 with TRBJ1-2; 11 positions match TRBD1. The CDR3 has 16 residues. Trimming removed 3 bases from V and 6 bases from J; junction bases left unmatched: 10. Per the germline V gene, CDR1 is SGDLS and CDR2 is YYNGEE. The CDR3 loop is CASSAGPGQGADGYTF. In DNA form, the CDR3 reads TGTGCCAGCAGCGCGGGCCCCGGACAGGGGGCGGATGGCTACACCTTC. Complete variable domain (other parts from reference TRBV9 and TRBJ1-2): DSGVTQTPKHLITATGQRVTLRCSPRSGDLSVYWYQQSLDQGLQFLIQYYNGEERAKGNILERFSAQQFPDLHSELNLSSLELGDSALYFCASSAGPGQGADGYTFGSGTRLTVV.

This clonotype was observed at least ten times. The chain uses TRBV5-6 and TRBJ2-5, with D unclear. This CDR3 is built from 14 residues. Germline CDR1 is SGHDT and CDR2 is YYEEEE. Trimming removed 2 bases from V and 1 base from J, with 9 bases in between. The CDR3: CASSFGGLQETQYF. Written as DNA, the CDR3 is TGTGCCAGCAGCTTCGGCGGCCTCCAAGAGACCCAGTACTTC.

This clonotype was recorded at least ten times. The CDR3 coding sequence is TGCGCCAGCAGCTTGGACCAGGGGGCAGATACGCAGTATTTT. Residues: CASSLDQGADTQYF. The chain joins TRBV5-1 to TRBJ2-3; TRBD1 matches 7 bases. V was clipped by 0 bases and J by 4 bases; unmatched bases: 2. This CDR3 has 14 residues. The germline V gene encodes CDR1 SGHRS and CDR2 YFSETQ.